The 24 T cell receptor beta chains below all came from one sample that was sequenced in a study of blood T cell repertoires in COVID-19 (dated by TCRdb to 2019 to 2021). Libraries were made using the immunoSEQ multiplex PCR assay. TCRdb limited this immuneACCESS table to in-frame rearrangements with V and J called. A share of clones is missing; checked studies link under half to unresolved V genes, and the rest is unexplained. The sample includes about 95,000 clones, with about 89% observed a single time. Approximately 5.4% of the sample is in the top ten clones. The specimen sequenced was peripheral blood. These receptor sequences come from a man aged 55 to 69 with COVID-19, enrolled during active disease.

This chain uses TRBV6-5 with TRBJ1-2; 8 bases map to TRBD1. Trimming removed 2 bases from V and 9 bases from J; junction bases left unmatched: 5. The CDR3 consists of 13 residues. Germline assignment: CDR1 MNHEY and CDR2 SVGAGI. This chain's CDR3 is CASSYAGGFSYTF. In DNA, the CDR3 is TGTGCCAGCAGTTACGCAGGGGGCTTTAGCTACACCTTC.

This chain uses TRBV5-1 with TRBJ1-1; no firm D call. Germline V gives CDR1 SGHRS, CDR2 YFSETQ. V was shortened by 0 bases and J by 7 bases, with 13 bases between the two germline ends. The CDR3 contains 14 residues. The CDR3 nucleotides read TGCGCCAGCAGCTTGGCCGGGGATTACAGTGAAGCTTTCTTT. Protein product: CASSLAGDYSEAFF.

This chain joins TRBV5-1 and TRBJ1-1; D might be TRBD1 (6 bases). This CDR3 has 14 residues. V shed 4 bases and J shed 2 bases, with 12 bases lying between them. Germline loops: CDR1 SGHRS, CDR2 YFSETQ. Here the CDR3 reads CASSAPGTNTEAFF. The CDR3, as DNA: TGCGCCAGCAGCGCTCCCGGGACAAACACTGAAGCTTTCTTT.

The CDR3 sequence: CASSLVQNSYNEQFF. CDR3 nucleotide sequence: TGCGCCAGCAGCTTGGTACAGAACTCCTACAATGAGCAGTTCTTC. The V and J genes are TRBV5-1 and TRBJ2-1; D not certain. Germline V gene data show CDR1 as SGHRS and CDR2 as YFSETQ. The ends were cut back, 0 bases at V and 0 bases at J, with 7 bases in the middle. This CDR3 has 15 amino acids.

This chain links TRBV27 with TRBJ1-1; D gene uncertain. Deletions cut 5 bases from V and 1 base from J, with 17 bases between. In germline, CDR1 is MNHEY, CDR2 SMNVEV (reference sequence). The CDR3 contains 16 residues. In nucleotides, the CDR3 is TGTGCCAGCAGTCCCGAAGTGGCTCCAGGGAACACTGAAGCTTTCTTT. This encodes CASSPEVAPGNTEAFF.

This sequence joins TRBV7-8 and TRBJ1-1; D is unclear. Germline V lookup: CDR1 SGHVS, CDR2 FQNEAQ. There are 12 residues in the CDR3. Trimming cost V 2 bases and J 3 bases, with 4 bases left between them. The CDR3 DNA follows: TGTGCCAGCAGCTTACAGGACACTGAAGCTTTCTTT. This codes for CASSLQDTEAFF.

The V gene is TRBV30, the J gene TRBJ1-3; 9 bases agree with TRBD1. The CDR3 length is 15 residues. Germline V CDR1 and CDR2: GTSNPN, SVGIG (reference sequence). The junction had 6 bases not matched to a gene; V was cut back by 5 bases and J by 1 base. CDR3 DNA: TGTGCCTGGCGTAACAGGGGGCTATCTGGAAACACCATATATTTT. It yields the protein CAWRNRGLSGNTIYF.

CDR3 residues: CAWSDYSPETQYF. In DNA, the CDR3 is TGTGCCTGGAGTGATTATAGTCCCGAGACCCAGTACTTC. The V call is TRBV30, the J call TRBJ2-5, with D unclear. The CDR3 runs 13 residues. Trimming took off 1 base at V and 5 bases at J, with 11 bases between the two ends. The germline V gene has CDR1 GTSNPN and CDR2 SVGIG (reference sequence).

This clone was picked up one time. The genes are TRBV6-2 or TRBV6-3 and TRBJ1-2; no clear D. The germline V and J ends were trimmed by 5 bases and 7 bases, with 14 bases remaining between them. The CDR3 runs 13 residues. Germline V gives CDR1 MNHEY, CDR2 SVGEGT. This chain's CDR3 is CASSLSRRGGYTF. CDR3 nucleotides: TGTGCCAGCAGTCTATCTCGACGGGGTGGCTACACCTTC.

The chain links TRBV9 to TRBJ1-6; the match to TRBD1 covers 7 bases. V gave up 2 bases and J gave up 6 bases; unmatched junction bases: 5. The CDR3 spans 15 residues. In germline, CDR1 is SGDLS, CDR2 YYNGEE. CDR3 in DNA: TGTGCCAGCAGCGTGAGTGGGACAGTTAATTCACCCCTCCACTTT. Amino acids: CASSVSGTVNSPLHF.

As regards this clone: Additional DNA sequences in this sample encode the identical CDR3. J is TRBJ2-7 and V is TRBV3-1 (or the pseudogene TRBV3-2); D not resolved. V gave up 0 bases and J gave up 3 bases, with 9 bases separating them. The CDR3 spans 14 residues. Germline-derived CDR1 and CDR2 are LGHDT and YNNKEL (reference sequence). The CDR3 spells CASSQDLAGYEQYF. In nucleotides, the CDR3 is TGTGCCAGCAGCCAAGATTTGGCAGGCTACGAGCAGTACTTC.

V usage is TRBV9 and J usage is TRBJ1-3, with 10 bases fitting TRBD1. The CDR3 consists of 18 residues. The trim removed 0 bases at V and 3 bases at J, leaving 9 bases unmatched. The germline V gene encodes CDR1 SGDLS and CDR2 YYNGEE. CDR3 coding DNA: TGTGCCAGCAGCGTAGAGGTCCGACAGGGGGCTTATGGAAACACCATATATTTT. This codes for CASSVEVRQGAYGNTIYF.

This chain links TRBV7-9 with TRBJ2-1; 7 positions match TRBD2. With 5 bases clipped from V and 7 bases from J, the junction kept 8 bases outside the gene matches. The CDR3 spans 14 residues. CDR1 and CDR2 from the germline V gene are SEHNR and FQNEAQ (reference sequence). CDR3 coding DNA: TGTGCCAGCAGCGTGAGCGGGACCACAAATGAGCAGTTCTTC. Translated: CASSVSGTTNEQFF. The full variable domain, its missing parts supplied by reference TRBV7-9 and TRBJ2-1, is DTGVSQNPRHKITKRGQNVTFRCDPISEHNRLYWYRQTLGQGPEFLTYFQNEAQLEKSRLLSDRFSAERPKGSFSTLEIQRTEQGDSAMYLCASSVSGTTNEQFFGPGTRLTVL.

The chain carries TRBV11-2 and TRBJ2-1, with 9 bases fitting TRBD2. V lost 5 bases, J lost 6 bases, and 8 bases stayed unmatched. The germline V gene encodes CDR1 SGHAT and CDR2 FQNNGV. The CDR3 totals 15 residues. CDR3 nucleotide sequence: TGTGCCAGCAGCCCCCGACTAGCGGAGGTCAATGAGCAGTTCTTC. Translation gives CASSPRLAEVNEQFF.

V and J are TRBV29-1 and TRBJ2-1; TRBD2 matches 13 bases. Trimming removed 7 bases from V and 10 bases from J; junction bases left unmatched: 7. The CDR3 is 13 amino acids. Germline lookup yields CDR1 SQVTM and CDR2 ANQGSEA. CDR3 sequence (DNA): TGCAGCGGGACTAGCGGGAGCCGGGGAGAGCAGTTCTTC. This codes for CSGTSGSRGEQFF.

This clone was seen a handful of times. J is TRBJ2-2 and V is TRBV3-1 (or the pseudogene TRBV3-2); possibly TRBD2 for D (5 bases). The CDR3 contains 16 residues. The V and J ends lost 1 base and 3 bases respectively, with 12 bases between them. CDR1 and CDR2 (germline): LGHDT, YNNKEL (reference sequence). CDR3: CASSQGRGADTGELFF. The DNA for the CDR3 is TGTGCCAGCAGCCAAGGTCGGGGTGCGGACACCGGGGAGCTGTTTTTT.

In this sample, this clone turned up once. The V and J genes are TRBV2 and TRBJ2-3; 16 bases are shared with TRBD2. This CDR3 is 21 amino acids long. The V and J ends lost 4 bases and 5 bases, in that order; junction bases with no gene match: 18. Germline assignment: CDR1 SNHLY and CDR2 FYNNEI. The CDR3 bases are TGTGCCAGCAGTGGGGCTGCTCGGACAGGGACTAGCGGGAGGGGAGGAGATACGCAGTATTTT. It specifies CASSGAARTGTSGRGGDTQYF.

V and J are TRBV7-2 and TRBJ1-2, with D perhaps TRBD1 (6 bases). V lost 4 bases, J lost 4 bases, and 10 bases lay in between. This CDR3 comprises 13 residues. CDR1 is SGHTA, CDR2 FQGNSA, per germline. The CDR3 nucleotides read TGTGCCAGCAGCTATGGACAGCTCTATGGCTACACCTTC. Amino acids: CASSYGQLYGYTF.

The J gene is TRBJ2-7, the V gene TRBV6-5, with 10 nucleotides matching TRBD2. Germline V CDR1 and CDR2: MNHEY, SVGAGI. With V trimmed by 6 bases and J by 3 bases, 5 bases remained unmatched. The CDR3 contains 14 residues. The CDR3 region is CASRASGRLYEQYF. As DNA, the CDR3 is TGTGCCAGCAGGGCTAGCGGGAGACTCTACGAGCAGTACTTC.

The chain has TRBV6-5 and TRBJ1-1, with 7 positions matching TRBD1. The CDR3 has 13 amino acids. The germline V gene encodes CDR1 MNHEY and CDR2 SVGAGI. Trimming removed 6 bases from V and 5 bases from J; junction bases left unmatched: 6. This CDR3 is CASRTGIGTEAFF. In nucleotides, the CDR3 is TGTGCCAGCAGGACAGGGATAGGGACTGAAGCTTTCTTT.

The chain joins TRBV11-2 to TRBJ2-1; the D is unclear. Trimming took off 0 bases at V and 5 bases at J, with 5 bases between the two ends. Germline lookup yields CDR1 SGHAT and CDR2 FQNNGV. CDR3 size: 13 residues. The CDR3 is CASSLEPNNEQFF. The CDR3 nucleotides are TGTGCCAGCAGCTTAGAACCTAACAATGAGCAGTTCTTC.

V and J are TRBV18 and TRBJ2-1; a weak D match, TRBD2 (6 bases). The CDR3 extends over 15 amino acids. The ends were cut back, 0 bases at V and 6 bases at J, with 12 bases in the middle. Germline V lookup: CDR1 KGHSH, CDR2 LQKENI. CDR3 region: CASSPPGGTGNEQFF. The CDR3 DNA follows: TGTGCCAGCTCACCACCGGGGGGAACGGGCAATGAGCAGTTCTTC.

The CDR3 DNA is TGCAGCGTTGACGTTACGGGAGTAACTTTCTTT. Its protein product is CSVDVTGVTFF. The gene calls are TRBV29-1 and TRBJ1-1, with D unclear. CDR1 and CDR2 from the germline V gene are SQVTM and ANQGSEA. CDR3 size: 11 residues. V gave up 3 bases and J gave up 12 bases, with 14 bases separating them.

This chain uses TRBV24-1 with TRBJ2-1; D may be TRBD2 (6 bases). The CDR3 has 12 residues. V was shortened by 9 bases and J by 9 bases, with 14 bases between the two germline ends. From germline, CDR1 is KGHDR and CDR2 SFDVKD. The CDR3 region has the DNA TGTGCCACCCGGGGGAACAGCGTTGAGCAGTTCTTC. Translation: CATRGNSVEQFF.